This TCR beta chain emerged from a study of cytomegalovirus exposure and HLA in healthy donors. General study results and limits: It was likely that a cluster of highly shared sequence variants was a sequencing artifact.

Germline trimming cut 3 bases from V and 3 bases from J; bases unmatched to any gene: 5. CDR1 SGHDT and CDR2 YYEEEE come from the germline V gene. The CDR3 covers 16 residues. A word on this clone: Its specificity is unknown.

PCR amplification relied on 60 Vbeta primers (plus 13 Jbeta primers). Method: immunoSEQ multiplex PCR; TCRdb's copy keeps in-frame clones and lacks some. Among about 160,000 clones listed, around 80% were seen once. Sequencing was carried out using PBMCs. The V gene is TRBV5-6, the J gene TRBJ1-6; TRBD1 matches at 8 bases. The TCR comes from a woman aged 45-65 years in good health and CMV-seropositive. The CDR3 spells CASSSVGQGYNSPLHF. CDR3 DNA sequence: TGTGCCAGCAGCTCAGTCGGACAGGGCTATAATTCACCCCTCCACTTT.